Below, one TCR beta chain is given with its context. This CDR3 has 15 residues. V lost 0 bases, J lost 7 bases, and 16 bases lay in between. CDR1 is KGHSH, CDR2 LQKENI, per germline. The protocol was immunoSEQ multiplex PCR, while the TCRdb copy is restricted to in-frame clones and leaves out a portion. Of around 270,000 clones detected, more than 75% appear once; the ten largest clones hold around 10%. The data originate from a study of blood T cell repertoires in COVID-19. This TCR was sampled from a middle-aged man who had recovered from COVID-19. This chain links TRBV18 with TRBJ2-7; tentative D call: TRBD2 (5 bases). What was sequenced was peripheral blood. CDR3 in DNA: TGTGCCAGCTCACCACCGTCGCGGGCCCCGGGAGAGCAGTACTTC. Translated: CASSPPSRAPGEQYF.